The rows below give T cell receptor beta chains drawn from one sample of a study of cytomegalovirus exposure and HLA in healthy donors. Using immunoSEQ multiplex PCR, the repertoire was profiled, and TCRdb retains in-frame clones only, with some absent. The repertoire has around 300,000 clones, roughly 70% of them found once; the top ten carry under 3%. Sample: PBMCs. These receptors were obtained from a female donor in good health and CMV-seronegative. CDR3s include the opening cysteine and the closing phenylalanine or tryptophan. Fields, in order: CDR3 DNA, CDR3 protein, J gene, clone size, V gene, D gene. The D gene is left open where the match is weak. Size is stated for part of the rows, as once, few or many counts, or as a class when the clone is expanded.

DNA: TGTGCCAGCAGCTTTGGGCAGGGGGCAGCTAATGAAAAACTGTTTTTT
CDR3: CASSFGQGAANEKLFF
J: TRBJ1-4
size: .
V: TRBV7-8
D: TRBD1

DNA: TGTGCCAGCAGCGGCGGGGGCAGCACAGATACGCAGTATTTT
CDR3: CASSGGGSTDTQYF
J: TRBJ2-3
size: .
V: TRBV7-9
D: .

DNA: TGTGCCAGCAGCTTACTAGCGGGAGGGTTTACCTACGAGCAGTACTTC
CDR3: CASSLLAGGFTYEQYF
J: TRBJ2-7
size: .
V: TRBV11-2
D: TRBD2

DNA: TGTGCCAGTAGTATCTCGGCGGGAGCTGGAGTTAATGAGCAGTTCTTC
CDR3: CASSISAGAGVNEQFF
J: TRBJ2-1
size: .
V: TRBV19
D: TRBD2

DNA: TGCGCCAGCAGCCGGGATCGGGAGACCCAGTACTTC
CDR3: CASSRDRETQYF
J: TRBJ2-5
size: .
V: TRBV5-1
D: .

DNA: TGCGCCAGCAGTGTCAGCTCCTACGAGCAGTACTTC
CDR3: CASSVSSYEQYF
J: TRBJ2-7
size: .
V: TRBV10-1
D: .

DNA: TGTGCCAGCAGTTTAGACAGTTTCGCCTTC
CDR3: CASSLDSFAF
J: TRBJ1-2
size: few
V: TRBV28
D: .

DNA: TGTGCCAGCAGCCAAACCACAGGGATGTGGAGCACAGATACGCAGTATTTT
CDR3: CASSQTTGMWSTDTQYF
J: TRBJ2-3
size: .
V: TRBV5-4
D: .

DNA: TGTGCCAGCAGTGACGGGACAGGGATCACTGAAGCTTTCTTT
CDR3: CASSDGTGITEAFF
J: TRBJ1-1
size: .
V: TRBV6-4
D: TRBD1

DNA: TGCGCCAGCAGCCGGGACAGCCTTAACACCGGGGAGCTGTTTTTT
CDR3: CASSRDSLNTGELFF
J: TRBJ2-2
size: .
V: TRBV5-1
D: TRBD1

DNA: TGTGCCAGCAGACAGGGCAGCCTCAATCAGCCCCAGCATTTT
CDR3: CASRQGSLNQPQHF
J: TRBJ1-5
size: .
V: TRBV6-1
D: .

DNA: TGTGCCAGCAGTTCGTCCGGGACTAGCGGCACCTACGAGCAGTACTTC
CDR3: CASSSSGTSGTYEQYF
J: TRBJ2-7
size: .
V: TRBV27
D: TRBD2

DNA: TGTGCCAGCAGCGTAGGACATCGTAGCTCCTACAATGAGCAGTTCTTC
CDR3: CASSVGHRSSYNEQFF
J: TRBJ2-1
size: .
V: TRBV9
D: .

DNA: TGTGCCACCAGGACAGACGGGAACACTGAAGCTTTCTTT
CDR3: CATRTDGNTEAFF
J: TRBJ1-1
size: .
V: TRBV7-6
D: .

DNA: TGTGCCAGCAGTTTATACAGGGGTCAAGAGACCCAGTACTTC
CDR3: CASSLYRGQETQYF
J: TRBJ2-5
size: .
V: TRBV27
D: TRBD1

DNA: TGTGCCAGCAGTTTGCAGGGTTGGGCTGAAGCTTTCTTT
CDR3: CASSLQGWAEAFF
J: TRBJ1-1
size: .
V: TRBV6-1
D: .

DNA: TGCGCCAGCAGGAGGCCTGAAACGGGTTACGAGCAGTACTTC
CDR3: CASRRPETGYEQYF
J: TRBJ2-7
size: few
V: TRBV5-1
D: .

DNA: TGCGCCAGCAGTGAGCGGACAGGGGTTGACGAGCAGTACTTC
CDR3: CASSERTGVDEQYF
J: TRBJ2-7
size: .
V: TRBV10-1
D: TRBD1

DNA: TGTGCCAGCAGCCAATCGTCGGTGAACTATGGCTACACCTTC
CDR3: CASSQSSVNYGYTF
J: TRBJ1-2
size: .
V: TRBV7-2
D: .

DNA: TGTGCCACCAGCACCCACCGGACTAGCGGCTCCTACGAGCAGTACTTC
CDR3: CATSTHRTSGSYEQYF
J: TRBJ2-7
size: .
V: TRBV15
D: TRBD2

DNA: TGCGCCAGCAGCACAACGATCCCACCAAATACGCAGTATTTT
CDR3: CASSTTIPPNTQYF
J: TRBJ2-3
size: .
V: TRBV5-1
D: .

DNA: TGTGCCAGCGACGGACCGGGAAAAGAGTCTACTGAAGCTTTCTTT
CDR3: CASDGPGKESTEAFF
J: TRBJ1-1
size: few
V: TRBV28
D: .

DNA: TGTGCCATCAGTGAGCCCGCGGGAGGCATGTGGGGCATTCAGTACTTC
CDR3: CAISEPAGGMWGIQYF
J: TRBJ2-4
size: .
V: TRBV10-3
D: TRBD2

DNA: TGTGCCAGCAGTGGACAGCCGAACACTGAAGCTTTCTTT
CDR3: CASSGQPNTEAFF
J: TRBJ1-1
size: few
V: TRBV2
D: .

DNA: TGCGCCAGCAGCTTGGAAAGCGGGAAGCAAGAGACCCAGTACTTC
CDR3: CASSLESGKQETQYF
J: TRBJ2-5
size: .
V: TRBV5-1
D: TRBD2

DNA: TGTGCCAGCAGCTTAGATGTAGCGGGAGGGCAAGAGACCCAGTACTTC
CDR3: CASSLDVAGGQETQYF
J: TRBJ2-5
size: .
V: TRBV7-6
D: TRBD2

DNA: TGTGCCAGCAGCTCCCACCGGGACAGGGGGCAGTATACTGAAGCTTTCTTT
CDR3: CASSSHRDRGQYTEAFF
J: TRBJ1-1
size: .
V: TRBV7-3
D: TRBD1

DNA: TGTGCCAGCAGCTCATTCGACAGGGGAGAGACCCAGTACTTC
CDR3: CASSSFDRGETQYF
J: TRBJ2-5
size: .
V: TRBV5-4
D: TRBD1

DNA: TGTGCCAGCAGTTACGGTGGACAGTTAGAGACCCAGTACTTC
CDR3: CASSYGGQLETQYF
J: TRBJ2-5
size: once
V: TRBV6-5
D: .

DNA: TGTGCCAGCAGTGAACCAGGGTCGGCAAACAATGAGCAGTTCTTC
CDR3: CASSEPGSANNEQFF
J: TRBJ2-1
size: few
V: TRBV6-1
D: .

DNA: TGTGCCAGCAGCTTATCAGGTGCGTTCCACGCAGGGGCGGGCACTGAAGCTTTCTTT
CDR3: CASSLSGAFHAGAGTEAFF
J: TRBJ1-1
size: .
V: TRBV7-2
D: .

DNA: TGTGCCAGTAGTATCGGGCTAGCGGTCTACAATGAGCAGTTCTTC
CDR3: CASSIGLAVYNEQFF
J: TRBJ2-1
size: .
V: TRBV19
D: TRBD2

DNA: TGCGCCAGCCGGGATACCGGAGGAGAAAAACTGTTTTTT
CDR3: CASRDTGGEKLFF
J: TRBJ1-4
size: .
V: TRBV10-2
D: .

DNA: TGCGCCAGCAGCTTGTACACGAAGCGGGAGGGTGGAGAGACCCAGTACTTC
CDR3: CASSLYTKREGGETQYF
J: TRBJ2-5
size: .
V: TRBV5-1
D: TRBD2

DNA: TGTGCCAGCTCACCAAATTACAGCACCGGGGAGCTGTTTTTT
CDR3: CASSPNYSTGELFF
J: TRBJ2-2
size: few
V: TRBV18
D: .

DNA: TGTGCGGGAGCGGGAGGGCCCGCAGATACGCAGTATTTT
CDR3: CAGAGGPADTQYF
J: TRBJ2-3
size: few
V: TRBV6-1
D: TRBD2

DNA: TGTGCCACCAGCAGAGGGGGGACACCCCTACGCGAGCAGTACTTC
CDR3: CATSRGGTPLREQYF
J: TRBJ2-7
size: once
V: TRBV15
D: .